The source of this TCR beta chain is a study of OX40 agonist ivuxolimab in advanced cancers. On the study more broadly: Hepatocellular carcinoma, melanoma, renal cell or head and neck cancer occurred in dose-escalation patients. Around 40% of patients had received prior checkpoint inhibitor therapy.

Notes on the study in general: The study found among the lowest clonal expansion in partial responders at 0.1-3.0 mg/kg.

A remark on this clone: Its specificity is not known.

Deletions cut 5 bases from V and 4 bases from J, with 14 bases between. This CDR3 spans 15 amino acids. Per the germline V gene, CDR1 is SEHNR and CDR2 is FQNEAQ (reference sequence). The table came from immunoSEQ multiplex PCR; TCRdb's copy has only in-frame clones and leaves some out. The sample consists of 70,000 to 95,000 clones, roughly 91% of them appearing once. Specimen: CD4+ or CD8+ T cells sorted from blood, collected in a trial of the OX40 agonist ivuxolimab. This sequence joins TRBV7-9 and TRBJ1-4, with D tentatively TRBD1 (6 bases). The clonotype was recovered from an adult with an advanced solid tumor such as melanoma, head and neck, liver or kidney cancer. CDR3 nucleotides: TGTGCCAGCAGCCAAATCCACAGGGATAATGAAAAACTGTTTTTT. This gives the protein CASSQIHRDNEKLFF.